This TCR beta chain was sequenced for a study of T cell changes during pregnancy in multiple sclerosis. Repertoires were generated with immunoSEQ multiplex PCR, while TCRdb's copy carries only in-frame clones and drops some. The sample lists 95,000 to 150,000 clones, about 94% occurring once. Germline CDR1 reads SGDLS; CDR2 reads YYNGEE. After removal of 3 bases from V and 8 bases from J, the junction contained 2 bases not matched to a gene. CDR3 size: 13 residues. Sample: peripheral blood, taken before pregnancy. The TCR sequence derives from a female donor with multiple sclerosis, enrolled in a pregnancy study. V and J are TRBV9 and TRBJ1-6, with 7 bases identical to TRBD1. The CDR3 sequence: CASSGDSYSPLHF. CDR3 sequence (DNA): TGTGCCAGCAGCGGGGACAGCTATTCACCCCTCCACTTT.